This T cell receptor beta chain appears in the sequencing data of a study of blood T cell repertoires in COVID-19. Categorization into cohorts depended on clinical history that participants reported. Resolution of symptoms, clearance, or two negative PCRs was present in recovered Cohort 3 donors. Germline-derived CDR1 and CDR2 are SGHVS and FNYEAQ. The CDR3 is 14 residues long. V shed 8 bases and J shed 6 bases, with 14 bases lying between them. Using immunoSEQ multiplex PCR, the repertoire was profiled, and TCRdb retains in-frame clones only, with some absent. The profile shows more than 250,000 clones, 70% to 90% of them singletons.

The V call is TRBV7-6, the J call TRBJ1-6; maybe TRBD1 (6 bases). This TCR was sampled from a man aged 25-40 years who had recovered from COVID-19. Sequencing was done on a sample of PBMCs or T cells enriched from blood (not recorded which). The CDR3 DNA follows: TGTGCCAGCGGGGCAACAGGGACTAATTCACCCCTCCACTTT. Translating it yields CASGATGTNSPLHF.